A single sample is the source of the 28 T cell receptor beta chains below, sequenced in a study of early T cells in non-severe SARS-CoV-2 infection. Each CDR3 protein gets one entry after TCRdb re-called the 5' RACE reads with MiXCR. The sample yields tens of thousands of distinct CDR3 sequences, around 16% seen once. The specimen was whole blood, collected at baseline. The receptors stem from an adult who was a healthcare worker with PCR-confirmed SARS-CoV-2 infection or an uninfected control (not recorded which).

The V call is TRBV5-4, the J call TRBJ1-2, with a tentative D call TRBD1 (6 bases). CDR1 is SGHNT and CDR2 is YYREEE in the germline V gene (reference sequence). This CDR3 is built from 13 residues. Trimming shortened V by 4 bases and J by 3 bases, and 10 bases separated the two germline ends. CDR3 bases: TGTGCCAGCAGCCGGGACAACTACTATGGCTACACCTTC. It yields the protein CASSRDNYYGYTF.

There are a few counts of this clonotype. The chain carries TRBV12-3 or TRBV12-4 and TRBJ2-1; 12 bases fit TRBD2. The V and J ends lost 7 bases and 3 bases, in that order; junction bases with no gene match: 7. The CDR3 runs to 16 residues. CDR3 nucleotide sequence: TGTGCCAGCACACCCCGGACTAGCGGGGTCTACAATGAGCAGTTCTTC. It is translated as CASTPRTSGVYNEQFF.

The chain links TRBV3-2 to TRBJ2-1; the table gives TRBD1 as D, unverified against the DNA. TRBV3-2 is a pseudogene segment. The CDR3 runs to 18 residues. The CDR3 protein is CASSQEGPLAEGYNEQFF. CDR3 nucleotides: TGTGCCAGCAGCCAAGAGGGCCCCCTAGCGGAGGGCTACAATGAGCAGTTCTTC.

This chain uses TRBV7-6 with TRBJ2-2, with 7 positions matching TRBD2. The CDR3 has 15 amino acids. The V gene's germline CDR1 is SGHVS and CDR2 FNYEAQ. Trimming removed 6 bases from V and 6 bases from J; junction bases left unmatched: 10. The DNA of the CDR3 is TGTGCCAGCAGGATCGGGGGAGGGCCCTCCGGGGAGCTGTTTTTT. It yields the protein CASRIGGGPSGELFF.

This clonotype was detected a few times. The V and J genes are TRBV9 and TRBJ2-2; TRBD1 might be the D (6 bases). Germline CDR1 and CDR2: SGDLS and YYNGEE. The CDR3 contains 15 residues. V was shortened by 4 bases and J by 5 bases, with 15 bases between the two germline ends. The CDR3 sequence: CASSQRGGQTGELFF. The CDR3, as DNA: TGTGCCAGCAGCCAACGAGGGGGTCAAACCGGGGAGCTGTTTTTT.

CDR3 loop: CSARDLGIGDEQFF. The CDR3 DNA is TGCAGTGCTAGAGATCTTGGAATCGGCGATGAGCAGTTCTTC. The genes are TRBV20-1 and TRBJ2-1; D unclear. CDR1 and CDR2 from the germline V gene are DFQATT and SNEGSKA (reference sequence). CDR3 length equals 14 residues. V gave up 0 bases and J gave up 8 bases, with 14 bases separating them.

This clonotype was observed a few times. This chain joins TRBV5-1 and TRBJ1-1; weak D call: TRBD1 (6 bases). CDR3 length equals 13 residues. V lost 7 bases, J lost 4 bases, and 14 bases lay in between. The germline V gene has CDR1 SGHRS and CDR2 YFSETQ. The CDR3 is CASSRGLGTEAFF. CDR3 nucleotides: TGCGCCAGCTCTCGGGGGCTTGGCACTGAAGCTTTCTTT.

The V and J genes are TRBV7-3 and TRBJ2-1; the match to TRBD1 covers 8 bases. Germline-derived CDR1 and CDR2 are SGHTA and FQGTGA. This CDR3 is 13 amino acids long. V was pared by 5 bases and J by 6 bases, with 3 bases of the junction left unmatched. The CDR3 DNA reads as TGTGCCAGCAGCCGGACAGGGATCAATGAGCAGTTCTTC. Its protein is CASSRTGINEQFF.

CDR3 DNA sequence: TGTGCCAGCAGCTTGAAACAGGGAGCTAACTATGGCTACACCTTC. It codes for CASSLKQGANYGYTF. The genes are TRBV5-4 and TRBJ1-2, with D perhaps matching TRBD1 (6 bases). The CDR3 has 15 residues. Trimming removed 1 base from V and 0 bases from J, with 10 bases in between. Germline values: CDR1 SGHNT, CDR2 YYREEE (reference sequence).

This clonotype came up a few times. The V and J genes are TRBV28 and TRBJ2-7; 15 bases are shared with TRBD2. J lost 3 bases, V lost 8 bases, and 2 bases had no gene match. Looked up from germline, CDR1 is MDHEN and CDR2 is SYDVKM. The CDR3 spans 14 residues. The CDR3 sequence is CASGTSGGHYEQYF. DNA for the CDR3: TGTGCCAGCGGGACTAGCGGGGGGCACTACGAGCAGTACTTC.

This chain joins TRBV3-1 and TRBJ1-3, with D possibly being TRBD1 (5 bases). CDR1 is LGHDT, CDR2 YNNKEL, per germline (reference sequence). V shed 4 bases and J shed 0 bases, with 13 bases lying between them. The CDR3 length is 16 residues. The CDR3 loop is CASSPGTADSGNTIYF. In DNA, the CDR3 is TGTGCCAGCAGCCCCGGGACGGCCGACTCTGGAAACACCATATATTTT.

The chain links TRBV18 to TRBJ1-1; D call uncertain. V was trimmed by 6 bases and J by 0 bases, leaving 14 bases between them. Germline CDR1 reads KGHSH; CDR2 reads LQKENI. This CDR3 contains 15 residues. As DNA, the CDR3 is TGTGCCAGCTCCTTTAGGGAAGGCATGAACACTGAAGCTTTCTTT. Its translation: CASSFREGMNTEAFF.

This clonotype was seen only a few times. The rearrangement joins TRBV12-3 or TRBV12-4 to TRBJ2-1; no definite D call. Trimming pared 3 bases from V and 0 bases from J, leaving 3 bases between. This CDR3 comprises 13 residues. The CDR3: CASSFNSYNEQFF. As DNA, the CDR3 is TGTGCCAGCAGTTTTAACTCCTACAATGAGCAGTTCTTC.

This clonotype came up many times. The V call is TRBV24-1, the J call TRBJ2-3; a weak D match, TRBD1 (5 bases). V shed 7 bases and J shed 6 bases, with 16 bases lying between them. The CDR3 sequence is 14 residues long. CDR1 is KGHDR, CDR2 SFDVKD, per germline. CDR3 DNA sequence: TGTGCCACCAGCGGATCGGCTAGGGGCGATACGCAGTATTTT. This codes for CATSGSARGDTQYF.

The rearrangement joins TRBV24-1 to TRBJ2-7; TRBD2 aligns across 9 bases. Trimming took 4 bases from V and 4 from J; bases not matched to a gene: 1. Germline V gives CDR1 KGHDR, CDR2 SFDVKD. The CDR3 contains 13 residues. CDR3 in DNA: TGTGCCACCAGTGACCTAGCGGGATACGAGCAGTACTTC. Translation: CATSDLAGYEQYF.

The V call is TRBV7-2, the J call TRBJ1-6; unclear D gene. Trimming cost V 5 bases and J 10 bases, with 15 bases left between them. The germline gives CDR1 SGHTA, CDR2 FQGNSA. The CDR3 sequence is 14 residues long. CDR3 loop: CASSPGQVSSPLHF. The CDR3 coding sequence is TGTGCCAGCAGCCCTGGGCAGGTCAGCTCACCCCTCCACTTT.

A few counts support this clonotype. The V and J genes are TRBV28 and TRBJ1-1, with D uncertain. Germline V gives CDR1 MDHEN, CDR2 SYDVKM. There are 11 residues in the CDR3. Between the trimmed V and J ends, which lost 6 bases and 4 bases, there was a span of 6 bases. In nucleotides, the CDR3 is TGTGCCAGCAGGGTGGGCACTGAAGCTTTCTTT. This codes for CASRVGTEAFF.

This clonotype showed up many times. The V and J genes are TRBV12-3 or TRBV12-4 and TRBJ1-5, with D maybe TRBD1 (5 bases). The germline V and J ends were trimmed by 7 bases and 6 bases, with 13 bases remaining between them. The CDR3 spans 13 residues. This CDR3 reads CASMGGAGQPQHF. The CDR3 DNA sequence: TGTGCCAGCATGGGAGGGGCAGGTCAGCCCCAGCATTTT.

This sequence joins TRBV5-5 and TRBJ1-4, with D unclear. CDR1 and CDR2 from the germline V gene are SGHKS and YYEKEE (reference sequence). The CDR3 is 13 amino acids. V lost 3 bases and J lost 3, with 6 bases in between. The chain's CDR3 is CASSSESNEKLFF. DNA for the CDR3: TGTGCCAGCAGCTCCGAATCTAATGAAAAACTGTTTTTT.

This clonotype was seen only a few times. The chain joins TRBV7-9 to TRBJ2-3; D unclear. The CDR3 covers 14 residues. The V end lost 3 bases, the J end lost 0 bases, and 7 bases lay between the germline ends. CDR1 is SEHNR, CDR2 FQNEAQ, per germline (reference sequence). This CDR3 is CASSFSGSTDTQYF. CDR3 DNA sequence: TGTGCCAGCAGCTTTTCCGGTAGCACAGATACGCAGTATTTT.

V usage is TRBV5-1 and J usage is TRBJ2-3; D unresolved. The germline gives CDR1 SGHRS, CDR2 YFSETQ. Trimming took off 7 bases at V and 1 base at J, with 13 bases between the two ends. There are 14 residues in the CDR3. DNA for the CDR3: TGCGCCAGCTCCAGATGGTCGGGCACAGATACGCAGTATTTT. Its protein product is CASSRWSGTDTQYF. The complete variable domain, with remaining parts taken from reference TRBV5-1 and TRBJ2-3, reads KAGVTQTPRYLIKTRGQQVTLSCSPISGHRSVSWYQQTPGQGLQFLFEYFSETQRNKGNFPGRFSGRQFSNSRSEMNVSTLELGDSALYLCASSRWSGTDTQYFGPGTRLTVL.

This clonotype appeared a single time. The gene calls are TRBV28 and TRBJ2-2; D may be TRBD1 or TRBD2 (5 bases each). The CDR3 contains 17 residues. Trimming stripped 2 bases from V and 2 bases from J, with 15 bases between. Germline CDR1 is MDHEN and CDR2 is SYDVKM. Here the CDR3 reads CASSLIQLGVNTGELFF. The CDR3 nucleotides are TGTGCCAGCAGTTTAATTCAACTAGGGGTAAACACCGGGGAGCTGTTTTTT. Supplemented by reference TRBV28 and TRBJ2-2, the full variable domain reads DVKVTQSSRYLVKRTGEKVFLECVQDMDHENMFWYRQDPGLGLRLIYFSYDVKMKEKGDIPEGYSVSREKKERFSLILESASTNQTSMYLCASSLIQLGVNTGELFFGEGSRLTVL.

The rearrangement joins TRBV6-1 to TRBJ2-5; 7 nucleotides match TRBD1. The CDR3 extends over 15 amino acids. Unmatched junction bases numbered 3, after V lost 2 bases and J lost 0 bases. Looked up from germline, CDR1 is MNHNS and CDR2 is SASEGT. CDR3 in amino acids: CASSERQGNQETQYF. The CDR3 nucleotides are TGTGCCAGCAGTGAAAGACAGGGTAACCAAGAGACCCAGTACTTC.

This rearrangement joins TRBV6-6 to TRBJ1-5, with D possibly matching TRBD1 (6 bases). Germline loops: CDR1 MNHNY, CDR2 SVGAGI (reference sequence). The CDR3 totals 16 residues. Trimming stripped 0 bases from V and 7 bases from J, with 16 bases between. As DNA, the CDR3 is TGTGCCAGCAGTTACTCTTTAGATAGGGGGGCCCAGCCCCAGCATTTT. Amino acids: CASSYSLDRGAQPQHF.

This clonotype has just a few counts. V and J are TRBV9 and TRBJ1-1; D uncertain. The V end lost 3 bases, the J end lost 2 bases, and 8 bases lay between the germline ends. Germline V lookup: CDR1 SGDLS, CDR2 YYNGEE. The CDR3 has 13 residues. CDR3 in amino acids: CASSADPNTEAFF. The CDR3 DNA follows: TGTGCCAGCAGCGCAGACCCTAACACTGAAGCTTTCTTT.

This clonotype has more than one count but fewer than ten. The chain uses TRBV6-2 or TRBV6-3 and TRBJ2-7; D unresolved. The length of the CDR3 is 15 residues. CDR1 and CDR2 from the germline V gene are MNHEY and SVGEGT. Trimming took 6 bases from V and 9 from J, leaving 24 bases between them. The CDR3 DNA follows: TGTGCCAGCAGCGCTCTAAGAAGTACTTACGAGGCGCAGTACTTC. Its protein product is CASSALRSTYEAQYF.

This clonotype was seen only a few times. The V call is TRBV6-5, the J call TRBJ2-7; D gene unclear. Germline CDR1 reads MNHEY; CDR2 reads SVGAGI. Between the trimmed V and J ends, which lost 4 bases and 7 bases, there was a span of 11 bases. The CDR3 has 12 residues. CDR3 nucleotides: TGTGCCAGCAGTTCCCCAACTCGGGAGCAGTACTTC. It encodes CASSSPTREQYF.

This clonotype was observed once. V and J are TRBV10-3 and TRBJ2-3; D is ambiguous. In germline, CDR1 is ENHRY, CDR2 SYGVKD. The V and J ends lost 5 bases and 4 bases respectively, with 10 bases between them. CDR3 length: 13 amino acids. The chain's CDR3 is CAISISPSDTQYF. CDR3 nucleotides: TGTGCCATCAGTATCAGCCCCTCAGATACGCAGTATTTT.